Sequencing of this T cell receptor beta chain was carried out in a study of memory CD4+ T cells and cytomegalovirus serostatus. Single viable CD3+CD4+CD8-CD45RO+ cells were sorted as the memory CD4+ T cells. The CDR3 has 11 amino acids. Trimming took 5 bases from V and 4 from J, leaving 3 bases between them. Germline-derived CDR1 and CDR2 are SGHAT and FQNNGV. Clones were read by immunoSEQ multiplex PCR, and TCRdb kept only the in-frame ones, dropping some. Of some 52,000 clones in the sample, about 80% were seen once. The chain employs TRBV11-2 and TRBJ1-3; D uncertain. Specimen: memory CD4+ T cells from blood. The TCR sequence derives from an adult in good health and CMV-seropositive. The DNA for the CDR3 is TGTGCCAGCAGCCAAGGAAACACCATATATTTT. This encodes CASSQGNTIYF.